The next 26 T cell receptor beta chains were all read from a single sample in a study of T cells in Graves' hyperthyroidism and ophthalmopathy. RNA transcripts were the template for amplifying TCR beta CDR3 regions. When the TCR CDR3 underwent first-round RT-PCR, the HTBI primer set was used. TCRdb fed the multiplex PCR reads into MiXCR, producing one record per CDR3 protein. The sample has 500,000 to 650,000 distinct CDR3 sequences; about 45% are singletons. The sequencing input was peripheral blood or thyroid tissue (not recorded which). The receptors originated from an adult woman with Graves' disease, either hyperthyroidism or ophthalmopathy (not recorded which).

This clonotype has just a few counts. V and J are TRBV3-1 and TRBJ2-5; D might be TRBD1 or TRBD2, each matching 6 bases. Trimming left V 4 bases short and J 5 bases short, with 17 bases between. This CDR3 has 15 amino acids. The V gene's germline CDR1 is LGHDT and CDR2 YNNKEL (reference sequence). The CDR3 sequence: CASSLPEGGTETQYF. The CDR3 DNA follows: TGTGCCAGCAGCCTTCCAGAGGGGGGTACTGAGACCCAGTACTTC.

This clonotype was picked up a small number of times. V usage is TRBV7-9 and J usage is TRBJ2-5, with D unclear. Germline V gene sequence: CDR1 SEHNR, CDR2 FQNEAQ (reference sequence). Trimming removed 4 bases at V and 5 bases at J, with 8 bases between. The CDR3 contains 12 residues. CDR3 nucleotides: TGTGCCAGCAGCTCTGACGGGGAGACCCAGTACTTC. This gives the protein CASSSDGETQYF.

This clonotype came up many times. The chain has TRBV20-1 and TRBJ2-5; D not certain. Germline loops: CDR1 DFQATT, CDR2 SNEGSKA (reference sequence). The germline V and J ends were trimmed by 2 bases and 8 bases, with 12 bases remaining between them. The CDR3 length is 12 residues. The CDR3: CSARSPASTQYF. DNA of the CDR3: TGCAGTGCTAGAAGTCCGGCCAGTACCCAGTACTTC.

This clonotype was counted many times. The chain has TRBV7-8 and TRBJ2-2; D possibly corresponds to TRBD2 (7 bases). Looked up from germline, CDR1 is SGHVS and CDR2 is FQNEAQ. The V end lost 2 bases, the J end lost 3 bases, and 16 bases lay between the germline ends. The CDR3 sequence is 17 residues long. The CDR3 bases are TGTGCCAGCAGCTTATGGGGGGCGGGAGTGGACACCGGGGAGCTGTTTTTT. Translated, it gives CASSLWGAGVDTGELFF.

The V and J genes are TRBV2 and TRBJ2-5; D is undetermined. CDR3 size: 16 residues. The germline gives CDR1 SNHLY, CDR2 FYNNEI. The ends were cut back, 1 base at V and 5 bases at J, with 17 bases in the middle. The CDR3, as DNA: TGTGCCAGCAGTGAAGAACCGACGGAAGGCTGGGAGACCCAGTACTTC. Translation: CASSEEPTEGWETQYF.

This clonotype was detected ten times or more. This chain connects TRBV5-1 to TRBJ2-7, with a possible D match to TRBD2 (6 bases). V lost 2 bases and J lost 6, with 15 bases in between. The CDR3 has 14 residues. In germline, CDR1 is SGHRS, CDR2 YFSETQ. CDR3 region: CASSLRRGRAEQYF. In DNA, the CDR3 is TGCGCCAGCAGCTTACGGCGGGGCAGGGCCGAGCAGTACTTC. Combining the CDR3 with reference TRBV5-1 and TRBJ2-7 gives the whole variable domain KAGVTQTPRYLIKTRGQQVTLSCSPISGHRSVSWYQQTPGQGLQFLFEYFSETQRNKGNFPGRFSGRQFSNSRSEMNVSTLELGDSALYLCASSLRRGRAEQYFGPGTRLTVT.

This clonotype was recorded at least ten times. V usage is TRBV5-4 and J usage is TRBJ1-6; 9 bases line up with TRBD1. Per germline, CDR1 SGHNT and CDR2 YYREEE (reference sequence). This CDR3 region has 14 residues. J was trimmed by 6 bases and V by 6 bases; bases with no gene match: 4. The CDR3 nucleotides are TGTGCCAGCAACCAGGGACAGGGTAATTCACCCCTCCACTTT. Protein: CASNQGQGNSPLHF.

This clonotype has at least ten counts. This chain connects TRBV15 to TRBJ2-2, with a possible D match to TRBD2 (6 bases). Germline CDR1 reads LNHNV; CDR2 reads YYDKDF (reference sequence). Between the trimmed V and J ends, which lost 7 bases and 2 bases, there was a span of 20 bases. The CDR3 is made up of 17 amino acids. The CDR3 loop reads CATKDYGQAFNTGELFF. The CDR3 DNA is TGTGCCACCAAGGACTATGGCCAGGCGTTTAACACCGGGGAGCTGTTTTTT.

The chain uses TRBV6-1 and TRBJ2-7; D is uncertain. V lost 2 bases and J 5 bases, leaving 10 bases between the germline ends. This CDR3 is built from 13 residues. Germline loops: CDR1 MNHNS, CDR2 SASEGT. Written as DNA, the CDR3 is TGTGCCAGCAGTGAAAGAGATCGCGACGAGCAGTACTTC. This gives the protein CASSERDRDEQYF.

The genes are TRBV5-6 and TRBJ1-5, with 8 positions matching TRBD1. From germline, CDR1 is SGHDT and CDR2 YYEEEE. The CDR3 has 17 amino acids. Trimming took 1 base from V and 7 from J; bases not matched to a gene: 13. The CDR3 loop reads CASSLQGASSYEQPQHF. The CDR3 bases are TGTGCCAGCAGCTTGCAGGGGGCGTCTTCCTACGAGCAGCCCCAGCATTTT.

V is TRBV7-9 and J is TRBJ1-6; a possible D gene is TRBD1 (5 bases). Germline loops: CDR1 SEHNR, CDR2 FQNEAQ (reference sequence). The length of the CDR3 is 15 residues. Trimming shortened V by 6 bases and J by 7 bases, and 16 bases separated the two germline ends. CDR3 protein: CASSDRGGSNSPLHF. The CDR3 DNA follows: TGTGCCAGCAGTGATCGTGGGGGTTCGAATTCACCCCTCCACTTT.

V is TRBV29-1 and J is TRBJ2-3; 7 bases align to TRBD2. Germline values: CDR1 SQVTM, CDR2 ANQGSEA. Trimming at V came to 0 bases and at J to 4 bases, leaving 10 bases not matched to a gene. CDR3 size: 16 residues. CDR3 sequence: CSVEEGRAGVPDTQYF. In DNA form, the CDR3 reads TGCAGCGTTGAAGAGGGGCGGGCGGGGGTCCCAGATACGCAGTATTTT.

Remarks on this clonotype: It is likely a read error, because the conserved phenylalanine at the end of the CDR3 is missing. The DNA is left out, because the CDR3 cannot be placed on it with certainty; the CDR3 is given as TCRdb lists it. This chain joins TRBV10-3 and TRBJ1-3; the table gives TRBD1 as D, unverified against the DNA. The CDR3 length equals 9 residues, ends included. The germline V gene encodes CDR1 ENHRY and CDR2 SYGVKD. CDR3 sequence reads: CAISTGTGG.

On this clonotype itself: Sequence at one end of the junction differs from germline and may be a read error. This chain links TRBV28 with TRBJ1-1, with a weak D call TRBD1 (6 bases). The CDR3 totals 15 residues. Germline-derived CDR1 and CDR2 are MDHEN and SYDVKM. CDR3 coding DNA: TGTGCCAGCAGTTTAGAGGACAGAAAGAACACTGTAGCTTTCTTT. Protein product: CASSLEDRKNTVAFF.

Here the CDR3 DNA reads TGCGCCAGCAGCCCGAAGACAGGGCTGAATGGCTACACCTTC. Translating gives CASSPKTGLNGYTF. The chain uses TRBV5-1 and TRBJ1-2; 7 bases match TRBD1. J was trimmed by 6 bases and V by 4 bases; bases with no gene match: 9. This CDR3 is 14 amino acids long. Germline values: CDR1 SGHRS, CDR2 YFSETQ. The full variable domain, in which reference TRBV5-1 and TRBJ1-2 provide the parts outside the CDR3, is KAGVTQTPRYLIKTRGQQVTLSCSPISGHRSVSWYQQTPGQGLQFLFEYFSETQRNKGNFPGRFSGRQFSNSRSEMNVSTLELGDSALYLCASSPKTGLNGYTFGSGTRLTVV.

The chain uses TRBV9 and TRBJ1-1; the D is unclear. V lost 4 bases to trimming and J lost 5 bases, with 24 bases between them. The CDR3 length is 17 residues. Germline CDR1 SGDLS, CDR2 YYNGEE. CDR3 DNA sequence: TGTGCCAGCAGCTTAGGTCCCACCGCAGGTTCGAAGACTGAAGCTTTCTTT. Its protein is CASSLGPTAGSKTEAFF.

In this sample, this clonotype turned up once. V is TRBV7-9 and J is TRBJ2-3; the D gene is possibly TRBD2 (6 bases). V dropped 6 bases and J dropped 6 bases, with 16 bases sitting between them. CDR3 length: 14 residues. CDR1 and CDR2 from the germline V gene are SEHNR and FQNEAQ (reference sequence). CDR3 region: CASRGTLVADTQYF. The DNA of the CDR3 is TGTGCCAGCAGAGGGACTCTAGTGGCCGATACGCAGTATTTT.

This clonotype has a single count. V and J are TRBV20-1 and TRBJ1-5, with D tentatively TRBD1 (5 bases). The CDR3 has 14 amino acids. Trimming left V 4 bases short and J 3 bases short, with 13 bases between. Germline V gene sequence: CDR1 DFQATT, CDR2 SNEGSKA (reference sequence). The CDR3 nucleotides are TGCAGTGCTAAGTACCCAGGGTACAATCAGCCCCAGCATTTT. It specifies CSAKYPGYNQPQHF.

Many counts were recorded for this clonotype. The chain employs TRBV20-1 and TRBJ1-1, with 7 bases fitting TRBD1. V was pared by 0 bases and J by 3 bases, with 4 bases of the junction left unmatched. The germline CDR1 and CDR2 sequences are DFQATT and SNEGSKA (reference sequence). The CDR3 has 14 amino acids. The CDR3 loop reads CSARDRRGHTEAFF. CDR3 DNA sequence: TGCAGTGCTAGAGATCGTAGGGGGCACACTGAAGCTTTCTTT.

The chain is built from TRBV29-1 and TRBJ2-7, with 9 bases fitting TRBD2. V shed 3 bases and J 4 bases; nucleotides not matched to a gene: 7. The CDR3 totals 14 residues. The germline V gene has CDR1 SQVTM and CDR2 ANQGSEA. As DNA, the CDR3 is TGCAGCGTTGACGGGACTAGCAGAATTTACGAGCAGTACTTC. As protein: CSVDGTSRIYEQYF.

The rearrangement joins TRBV10-3 to TRBJ2-5; a weak D match, TRBD1 (5 bases). The CDR3 covers 15 residues. V lost 1 base and J lost 2, with 11 bases in between. CDR1 ENHRY and CDR2 SYGVKD come from the germline V gene. This CDR3 reads CAISEWVRQQETQYF. The DNA of the CDR3 is TGTGCCATCAGTGAGTGGGTCAGACAGCAAGAGACCCAGTACTTC.

The V gene is TRBV7-8, the J gene TRBJ2-2; D not certain. The CDR3 has 15 amino acids. Germline CDR1 SGHVS, CDR2 FQNEAQ. V was clipped by 2 bases and J by 0 bases, with 7 bases between them. The CDR3 region is CASSLNVPNTGELFF. The DNA of the CDR3 is TGTGCCAGCAGCTTAAACGTACCGAACACCGGGGAGCTGTTTTTT.

This clonotype was counted once. The junction and the germline gene differ at one end; a read error may be behind it. V usage is TRBV12-3 or TRBV12-4 and J usage is TRBJ2-7, with D perhaps TRBD1 (6 bases). The CDR3 has 15 residues. CDR3 in amino acids: CAISLRGFQSYEQYF. The DNA for the CDR3 is TGTGCCATCAGTTTGAGGGGGTTTCAATCCTACGAGCAGTACTTC.

The chain is built from TRBV20-1 and TRBJ1-5; D unclear. The length of the CDR3 is 15 residues. CDR1 and CDR2 (germline): DFQATT, SNEGSKA (reference sequence). The V and J ends lost 3 bases and 11 bases respectively, with 23 bases between them. The CDR3 spells CSASGPAGVPETQHF. The CDR3 DNA sequence: TGCAGTGCTAGTGGTCCGGCGGGAGTACCAGAGACCCAGCATTTT.

The chain is built from TRBV5-1 and TRBJ1-2, with a possible D match to TRBD1 (6 bases). In germline, CDR1 is SGHRS, CDR2 YFSETQ. CDR3 length equals 14 residues. The V end lost 4 bases, the J end lost 1 base, and 11 bases lay between the germline ends. The CDR3 nucleotides read TGCGCCAGCAGCACTGGACAGAGTAACTATGGCTACACCTTC. It specifies CASSTGQSNYGYTF.

This chain connects TRBV19 to TRBJ2-7; 9 bases map to TRBD1. J gave up 4 bases and V 6 bases, and 7 bases lay outside the gene matches. Per germline, CDR1 LNHDA and CDR2 SQIVND (reference sequence). This CDR3 is built from 14 residues. For the CDR3, the DNA is TGTGCCAGTAGAACGAATGACAGGGGGTACGAGCAGTACTTC. Residues: CASRTNDRGYEQYF.